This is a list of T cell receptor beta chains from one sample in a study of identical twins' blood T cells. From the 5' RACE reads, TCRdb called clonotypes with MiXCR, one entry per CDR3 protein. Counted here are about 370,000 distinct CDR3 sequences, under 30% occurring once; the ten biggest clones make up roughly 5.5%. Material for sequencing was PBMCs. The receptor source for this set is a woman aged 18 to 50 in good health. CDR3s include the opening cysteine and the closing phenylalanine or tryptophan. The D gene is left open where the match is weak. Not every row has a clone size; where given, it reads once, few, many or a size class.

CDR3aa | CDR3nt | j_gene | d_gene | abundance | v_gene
CSVRQQYNTGAFF | TGCAGCGTTCGTCAACAGTATAACACTGGAGCTTTCTTT | TRBJ1-1 | NA | NA | TRBV29-1
CATSRDSRPATF | TGTGCCACCAGCAGAGACTCCCGGCCCGCCACCTTC | TRBJ1-2 | NA | NA | TRBV15
CASSLAPGDGYTF | TGTGCCAGCAGCTTGGCGCCAGGGGATGGCTACACCTTC | TRBJ1-2 | NA | few | TRBV7-2
CASRLARNQPQHF | TGTGCCAGTAGACTGGCACGCAATCAGCCCCAGCATTTT | TRBJ1-5 | NA | NA | TRBV19
CASSRDTVSYGYTF | TGTGCCAGCAGCCGGGACACGGTATCCTATGGCTACACCTTC | TRBJ1-2 | NA | few | TRBV7-2
CASGLGRDRDLEQFF | TGTGCTAGTGGTTTGGGCCGGGACAGGGATCTTGAGCAGTTCTTC | TRBJ2-1 | TRBD1 | few | TRBV12-5
CASSYSSGRTQYF | TGTGCCAGCAGTTACTCCAGCGGGAGGACGCAGTATTTT | TRBJ2-3 | TRBD2 | NA | TRBV6-2/TRBV6-3
CASSLVSRGYNEQFF | TGCGCCAGCAGCTTGGTATCTCGGGGATACAATGAGCAGTTCTTC | TRBJ2-1 | NA | many | TRBV5-1
CASSLLSGAHYEQYF | TGTGCCAGCAGCTTGTTATCAGGGGCTCACTACGAGCAGTACTTC | TRBJ2-7 | NA | NA | TRBV5-4
CTSSVAWGGGNTIYF | TGTACCAGCAGCGTAGCTTGGGGAGGCGGAAACACCATATATTTT | TRBJ1-3 | NA | NA | TRBV9
CASSYSTSPYNEQFF | TGTGCCAGCAGTTACTCGACCAGCCCCTACAATGAGCAGTTCTTC | TRBJ2-1 | NA | NA | TRBV6-5
CASSPQQVPYGYTF | TGCGCCAGCAGCCCTCAACAGGTCCCCTATGGCTACACCTTC | TRBJ1-2 | NA | NA | TRBV4-1
CASSHSTAGPNQPQHF | TGTGCCAGCAGCCATTCGACAGCGGGGCCAAATCAGCCCCAGCATTTT | TRBJ1-5 | NA | few | TRBV3-1
CASSSGHNQETQYF | TGTGCCAGCAGCTCGGGCCACAACCAAGAGACCCAGTACTTC | TRBJ2-5 | NA | NA | TRBV5-4
CASSPRTGPAGYTGELFF | TGTGCCAGCAGCCCCCGGACAGGACCAGCGGGTTACACCGGGGAGCTGTTTTTT | TRBJ2-2 | NA | NA | TRBV3-1
CAISERYQETQYF | TGTGCCATCAGTGAGCGGTACCAAGAGACCCAGTACTTC | TRBJ2-5 | NA | few | TRBV10-3